A single sample is the source of the 13 T cell receptor beta chains below, sequenced in a study of T cells in Graves' hyperthyroidism and ophthalmopathy. Amplified regions were TCR beta CDR3 sequences from RNA transcripts. Using the HTBI primer set, a first-round RT-PCR was run on the TCR CDR3. TCRdb recomputed calls from the multiplex PCR reads with MiXCR, one row per CDR3 protein. The table lists some 140,000 distinct CDR3 sequences, approximately 20% of them singletons. The sequenced sample consisted of blood. Every receptor here comes from a woman aged 45 to 65 with Graves' hyperthyroidism that later progressed to Graves' ophthalmopathy.

This clonotype was picked up a small number of times. The genes are TRBV27 and TRBJ2-2; tentative D call: TRBD1 (6 bases). CDR1 MNHEY and CDR2 SMNVEV come from the germline V gene (reference sequence). The CDR3 has 14 residues. V was trimmed by 3 bases and J by 7 bases, leaving 12 bases between them. The CDR3 sequence is CASSFGTIYGELFF. CDR3 in DNA: TGTGCCAGCAGTTTCGGGACAATCTACGGGGAGCTGTTTTTT.

This clonotype has only a few counts. V and J are TRBV4-2 and TRBJ2-4, with 9 bases aligning to TRBD1. The germline V gene encodes CDR1 LGHNA and CDR2 YNFKEQ. Germline trimming cut 4 bases from V and 3 bases from J; bases unmatched to any gene: 7. The CDR3 consists of 16 residues. The CDR3 spells CASSPYTGQGKNIQYF. CDR3 DNA: TGTGCCAGCAGCCCGTATACGGGACAGGGCAAAAACATTCAGTACTTC.

As concerns this clonotype: At one of its ends the junction is not consistent with the germline gene, which may arise from a read error. The chain employs TRBV5-6 and TRBJ2-2, with 8 bases identical to TRBD1. This CDR3 spans 15 amino acids. Germline CDR1 and CDR2: SGHDT and YYEEEE. CDR3 region: CASTLRQGNTGELSF. The DNA of the CDR3 is TGTGCCAGCACCCTAAGACAGGGGAACACCGGGGAGCTGTCTTTT.

This clonotype was counted between two and nine times. The genes are TRBV7-2 and TRBJ1-1; D unclear. CDR3 length: 15 amino acids. V gave up 2 bases and J gave up 0 bases, with 10 bases separating them. Germline V gives CDR1 SGHTA, CDR2 FQGNSA. For the CDR3, the DNA is TGTGCCAGCAGCTTATCCAGACACATGAACACTGAAGCTTTCTTT. Translation gives CASSLSRHMNTEAFF.

This clonotype has ten or more counts. The chain uses TRBV30 and TRBJ2-7; TRBD1 agrees at 7 bases. This CDR3 has 12 amino acids. V lost 3 bases and J lost 4; bases outside the gene matches: 3. Germline CDR1 GTSNPN, CDR2 SVGIG (reference sequence). In nucleotides, the CDR3 is TGTGCCTGGAGCGGGACAGCTTACGAGCAGTACTTC. This gives the protein CAWSGTAYEQYF.

V usage is TRBV12-5 and J usage is TRBJ1-6, with D possibly being TRBD1 (5 bases). Germline CDR1 is LGHNT and CDR2 is FRNRAP. V lost 0 bases and J lost 4, with 13 bases in between. CDR3 length: 17 residues. The CDR3 DNA sequence: TGTGCTAGTGGTTTGGTACAAGGGGACTGGTATAATTCACCCCTCCACTTT. Its translation: CASGLVQGDWYNSPLHF. Full variable domain (rest looked up from reference TRBV12-5 and TRBJ1-6): DARVTQTPRHKVTEMGQEVTMRCQPILGHNTVFWYRQTMMQGLELLAYFRNRAPLDDSGMPKDRFSAEMPDATLATLKIQPSEPRDSAVYFCASGLVQGDWYNSPLHFGNGTRLTVT.

This clonotype was found many times. This chain uses TRBV2 with TRBJ1-2, with 7 bases fitting TRBD1. This CDR3 spans 14 amino acids. V shed 1 base and J 5 bases; nucleotides not matched to a gene: 4. Looked up from germline, CDR1 is SNHLY and CDR2 is FYNNEI. CDR3 nucleotides: TGTGCCAGCAGTGAAGAGGGGGCGCGGTATGGCTACACCTTC. Residues: CASSEEGARYGYTF.

This clonotype occurred many times. V and J are TRBV27 and TRBJ2-5; D not resolved. Trimming shortened V by 2 bases and J by 2 bases, and 15 bases separated the two germline ends. Germline lookup yields CDR1 MNHEY and CDR2 SMNVEV (reference sequence). There are 16 residues in the CDR3. The CDR3 nucleotides are TGTGCCAGCAGTTTAGGCGATAGCCTACTGCAAGAGACCCAGTACTTC. Its translation is CASSLGDSLLQETQYF.

This clonotype was found a few times. This chain connects TRBV15 to TRBJ2-3, with D possibly being TRBD1 (6 bases). The CDR3 runs to 14 residues. V gave up 5 bases and J gave up 0 bases, with 9 bases separating them. Germline CDR1 LNHNV, CDR2 YYDKDF (reference sequence). The chain's CDR3 is CATSADRSTDTQYF. CDR3 sequence (DNA): TGTGCCACCAGCGCGGACAGAAGCACAGATACGCAGTATTTT. Full variable domain (missing parts from reference TRBV15 and TRBJ2-3): DAMVIQNPRYQVTQFGKPVTLSCSQTLNHNVMYWYQQKSSQAPKLLFHYYDKDFNNEADTPDNFQSRRPNTSFCFLDIRSPGLGDTAMYLCATSADRSTDTQYFGPGTRLTVL.

V gene TRBV7-9 combines with J gene TRBJ1-1; 8 bases map to TRBD1. Germline CDR1 SEHNR, CDR2 FQNEAQ (reference sequence). The V and J ends lost 3 bases and 5 bases, in that order; junction bases with no gene match: 11. The CDR3 is 16 amino acids. The CDR3 reads CASSFDRGVRGTEAFF. Here the CDR3 DNA reads TGTGCCAGCAGCTTCGACAGGGGAGTTAGGGGGACTGAAGCTTTCTTT. Filled out from reference TRBV7-9 and TRBJ1-1, the complete variable domain reads DTGVSQNPRHKITKRGQNVTFRCDPISEHNRLYWYRQTLGQGPEFLTYFQNEAQLEKSRLLSDRFSAERPKGSFSTLEIQRTEQGDSAMYLCASSFDRGVRGTEAFFGQGTRLTVV.

This clonotype was detected a few times. The chain is built from TRBV19 and TRBJ2-7; D could derive from TRBD1 or TRBD2 (5 bases each). Trimming took off 4 bases at V and 3 bases at J, with 7 bases between the two ends. Germline V lookup: CDR1 LNHDA, CDR2 SQIVND (reference sequence). CDR3 length: 12 residues. The CDR3 spells CASSSGGYEQYF. The CDR3 DNA follows: TGTGCCAGTAGTAGTGGGGGCTACGAGCAGTACTTC. The full variable domain, rest sourced from reference TRBV19 and TRBJ2-7, is DGGITQSPKYLFRKEGQNVTLSCEQNLNHDAMYWYRQDPGQGLRLIYYSQIVNDFQKGDIAEGYSVSREKKESFPLTVTSAQKNPTAFYLCASSSGGYEQYFGPGTRLTVT.

The chain recombines TRBV11-2 with TRBJ2-5; 10 nucleotides match TRBD1. The CDR3 covers 18 residues. Per the germline V gene, CDR1 is SGHAT and CDR2 is FQNNGV. Trimming at V came to 5 bases and at J to 5 bases, leaving 17 bases not matched to a gene. The CDR3 loop is CASSPTPGQGYFRETQYF. CDR3 in DNA: TGTGCCAGCAGCCCCACCCCGGGACAGGGGTATTTTAGGGAGACCCAGTACTTC. The full variable domain, completed using reference TRBV11-2 and TRBJ2-5, is EAGVAQSPRYKIIEKRQSVAFWCNPISGHATLYWYQQILGQGPKLLIQFQNNGVVDDSQLPKDRFSAERLKGVDSTLKIQPAKLEDSAVYLCASSPTPGQGYFRETQYFGPGTRLLVL.

The sample holds a few counts of this clonotype. The CDR3 is CASSLTGTGSETQYF. CDR3 DNA sequence: TGTGCCAGCAGCTTAACCGGGACAGGGTCGGAGACCCAGTACTTC. V and J are TRBV7-3 and TRBJ2-5; 9 positions agree with TRBD1. The V segment lost 0 bases and the J segment 5 bases; nucleotides outside the gene matches: 4. Germline V CDR1 and CDR2: SGHTA, FQGTGA. The CDR3 spans 15 residues. Looking up the rest from reference TRBV7-3 and TRBJ2-5 gives the full variable domain: GAGVSQTPSNKVTEKGKYVELRCDPISGHTALYWYRQSLGQGPEFLIYFQGTGAADDSGLPNDRFFAVRPEGSVSTLKIQRTERGDSAVYLCASSLTGTGSETQYFGPGTRLLVL.